Here is one T cell receptor (beta chain) with its context. Its cognate antigen is unknown. The data derive from a study of T-cell reconstitution after alpha-beta-depleted transplantation in children. Points from the study as a whole: Expanded graft clones numbering several hundred reportedly gave rise to alpha-beta T cells about two months after transplant. After transplant, high TCRbeta diversity at day 60 in some patients arose from surviving recipient T cells and thymic progenitors.

This CDR3 spans 15 amino acids. With 6 bases clipped from V and 4 bases from J, the junction kept 9 bases outside the gene matches. Preparation of the TCRbeta library was carried out with unique molecular identifiers. TCRdb itself ran the PCR reads through MiXCR, one entry per CDR3 protein. The sample comprises 300,000 to 350,000 distinct CDR3 sequences, 15% to 20% of which are singletons, and roughly 41% rests with the top ten. Here the sequenced sample was PBMCs, mostly from graft donor cells, taken 360 days after TCRalphabeta/CD19-depleted stem cell transplant. This TCR was sampled from a male patient aged 2 to 9 who had a stem cell transplant for acute lymphoblastic leukemia, so the T cells may come from the graft donor. This chain joins TRBV12-3 or TRBV12-4 and TRBJ2-3; 8 bases align to TRBD1. The CDR3 bases are TGTGCCAGCAGGGGGGACAGGAGGAGAGCAGATACGCAGTATTTT. Translating it yields CASRGDRRRADTQYF.